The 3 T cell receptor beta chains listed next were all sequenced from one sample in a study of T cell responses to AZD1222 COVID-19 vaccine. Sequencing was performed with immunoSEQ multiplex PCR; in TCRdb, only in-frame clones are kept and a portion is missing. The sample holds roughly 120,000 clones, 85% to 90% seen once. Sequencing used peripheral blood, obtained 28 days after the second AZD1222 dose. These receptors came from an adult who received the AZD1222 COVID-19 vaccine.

The CDR3 nucleotides are TGTGCCTGGAGTGTAAATAGCAATCAGCCCCAGCATTTT. This translates into CAWSVNSNQPQHF. The chain combines TRBV30 with TRBJ1-5; D uncertain. The CDR3 is 13 residues long. Trimming shortened V by 0 bases and J by 0 bases, and 3 bases separated the two germline ends. In germline, CDR1 is GTSNPN, CDR2 SVGIG (reference sequence). Drawing the rest from reference TRBV30 and TRBJ1-5, the complete variable domain is SQTIHQWPATLVQPVGSPLSLECTVEGTSNPNLYWYRQAAGRGLQLLFYSVGIGQISSEVPQNLSASRPQDRQFILSSKKLLLSDSGFYLCAWSVNSNQPQHFGDGTRLSIL.

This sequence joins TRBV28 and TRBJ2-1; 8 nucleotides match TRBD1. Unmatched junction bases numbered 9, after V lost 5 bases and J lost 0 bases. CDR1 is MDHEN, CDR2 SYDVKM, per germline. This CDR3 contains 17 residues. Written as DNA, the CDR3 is TGTGCCAGCAGTCCAGGGGGCTACCCAAGCTCCTACAATGAGCAGTTCTTC. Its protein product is CASSPGGYPSSYNEQFF.

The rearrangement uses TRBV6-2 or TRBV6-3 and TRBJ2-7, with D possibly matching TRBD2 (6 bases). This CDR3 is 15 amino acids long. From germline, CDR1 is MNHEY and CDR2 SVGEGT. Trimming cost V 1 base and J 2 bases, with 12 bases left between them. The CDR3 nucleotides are TGTGCCAGCAGTTACTTTAGCGGAGTGGCCTACGAGCAGTACTTC. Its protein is CASSYFSGVAYEQYF.